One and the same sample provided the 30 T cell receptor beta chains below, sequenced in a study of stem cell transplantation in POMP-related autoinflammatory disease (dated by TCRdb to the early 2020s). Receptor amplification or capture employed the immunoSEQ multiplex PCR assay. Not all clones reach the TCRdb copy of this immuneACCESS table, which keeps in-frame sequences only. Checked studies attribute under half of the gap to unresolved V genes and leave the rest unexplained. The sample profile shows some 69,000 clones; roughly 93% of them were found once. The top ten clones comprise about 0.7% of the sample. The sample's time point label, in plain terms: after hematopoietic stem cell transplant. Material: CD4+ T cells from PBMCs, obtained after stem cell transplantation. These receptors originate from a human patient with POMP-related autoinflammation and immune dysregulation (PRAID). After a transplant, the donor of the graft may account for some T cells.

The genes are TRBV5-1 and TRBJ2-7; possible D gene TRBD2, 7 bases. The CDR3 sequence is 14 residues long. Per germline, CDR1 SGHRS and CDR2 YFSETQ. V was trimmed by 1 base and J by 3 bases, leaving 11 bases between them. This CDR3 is CASSLRGASYEQYF. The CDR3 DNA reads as TGCGCCAGCAGCTTGCGGGGGGCTAGCTACGAGCAGTACTTC. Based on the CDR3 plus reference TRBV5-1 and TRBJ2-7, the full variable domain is KAGVTQTPRYLIKTRGQQVTLSCSPISGHRSVSWYQQTPGQGLQFLFEYFSETQRNKGNFPGRFSGRQFSNSRSEMNVSTLELGDSALYLCASSLRGASYEQYFGPGTRLTVT.

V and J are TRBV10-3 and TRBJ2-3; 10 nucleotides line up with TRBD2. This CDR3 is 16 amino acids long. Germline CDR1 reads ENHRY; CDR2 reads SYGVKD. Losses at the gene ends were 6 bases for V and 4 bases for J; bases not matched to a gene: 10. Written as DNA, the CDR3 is TGTGCCATCAGCTCTAGCGGGGGCACAGGTCCAGATACGCAGTATTTT. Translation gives CAISSSGGTGPDTQYF.

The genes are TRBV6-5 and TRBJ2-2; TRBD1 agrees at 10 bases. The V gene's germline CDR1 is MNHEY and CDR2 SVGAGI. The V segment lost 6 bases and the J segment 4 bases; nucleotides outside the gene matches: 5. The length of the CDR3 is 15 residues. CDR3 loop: CASSRQGARTGELFF. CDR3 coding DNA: TGTGCCAGCAGCCGACAGGGGGCGCGCACCGGGGAGCTGTTTTTT.

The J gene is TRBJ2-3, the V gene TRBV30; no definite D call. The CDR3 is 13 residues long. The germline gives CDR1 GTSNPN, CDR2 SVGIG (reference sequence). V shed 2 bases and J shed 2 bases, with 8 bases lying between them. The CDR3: CAWSLDNTDTQYF. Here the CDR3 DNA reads TGTGCCTGGAGTCTTGATAACACAGATACGCAGTATTTT.

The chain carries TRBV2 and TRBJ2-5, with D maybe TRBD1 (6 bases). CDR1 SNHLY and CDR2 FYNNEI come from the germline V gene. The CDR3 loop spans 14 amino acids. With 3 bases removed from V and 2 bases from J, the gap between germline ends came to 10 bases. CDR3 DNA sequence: TGTGCCAGCAGTGACCACAGGGCTCAAGAGACCCAGTACTTC. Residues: CASSDHRAQETQYF.

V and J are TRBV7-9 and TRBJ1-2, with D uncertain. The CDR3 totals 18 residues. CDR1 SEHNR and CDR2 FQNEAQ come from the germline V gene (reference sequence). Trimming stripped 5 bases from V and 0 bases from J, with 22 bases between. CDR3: CASSRPWIRRAPNYGYTF. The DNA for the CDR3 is TGTGCCAGCAGCCGCCCCTGGATTCGGCGGGCACCTAACTATGGCTACACCTTC. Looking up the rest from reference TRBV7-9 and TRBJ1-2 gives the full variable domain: DTGVSQNPRHKITKRGQNVTFRCDPISEHNRLYWYRQTLGQGPEFLTYFQNEAQLEKSRLLSDRFSAERPKGSFSTLEIQRTEQGDSAMYLCASSRPWIRRAPNYGYTFGSGTRLTVV.

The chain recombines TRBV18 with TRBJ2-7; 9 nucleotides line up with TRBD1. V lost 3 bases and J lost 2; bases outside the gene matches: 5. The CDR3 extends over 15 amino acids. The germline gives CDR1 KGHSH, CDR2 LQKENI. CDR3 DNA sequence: TGTGCCAGCTCACCCGGGACAGGGATAACCTACGAGCAGTACGTC. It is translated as CASSPGTGITYEQYV.

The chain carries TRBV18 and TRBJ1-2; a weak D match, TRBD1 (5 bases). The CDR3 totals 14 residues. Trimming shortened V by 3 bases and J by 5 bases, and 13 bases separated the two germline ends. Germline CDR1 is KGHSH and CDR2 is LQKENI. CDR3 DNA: TGTGCCAGCTCACCCGGGACCGGGGGGTATGGCTACACCTTC. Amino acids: CASSPGTGGYGYTF.

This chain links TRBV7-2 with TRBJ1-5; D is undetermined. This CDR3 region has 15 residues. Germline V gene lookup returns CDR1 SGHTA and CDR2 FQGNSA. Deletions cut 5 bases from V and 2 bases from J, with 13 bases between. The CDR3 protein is CASSPHTPGNQPQHF. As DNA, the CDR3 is TGTGCCAGCAGCCCACACACCCCGGGCAATCAGCCCCAGCATTTT.

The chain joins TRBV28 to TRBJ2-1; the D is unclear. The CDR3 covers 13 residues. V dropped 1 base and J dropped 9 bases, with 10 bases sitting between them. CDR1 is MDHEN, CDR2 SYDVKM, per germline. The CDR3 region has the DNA TGTGCCAGCAGTTTATATTGGGGATCTGAGCAGTTCTTC. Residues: CASSLYWGSEQFF.

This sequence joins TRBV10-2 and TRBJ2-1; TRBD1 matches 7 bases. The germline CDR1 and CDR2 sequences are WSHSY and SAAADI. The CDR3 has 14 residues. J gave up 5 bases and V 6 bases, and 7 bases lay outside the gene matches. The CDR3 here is CASREIDRDNEQFF. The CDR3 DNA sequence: TGCGCCAGCAGGGAAATTGACAGGGACAATGAGCAGTTCTTC.

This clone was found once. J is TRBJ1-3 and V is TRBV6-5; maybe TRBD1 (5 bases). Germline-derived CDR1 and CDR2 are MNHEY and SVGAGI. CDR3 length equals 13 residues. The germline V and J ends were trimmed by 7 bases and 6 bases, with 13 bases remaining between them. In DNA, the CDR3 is TGTGCCAGCATACCCCAGGGTAAAAACACCATATATTTT. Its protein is CASIPQGKNTIYF.

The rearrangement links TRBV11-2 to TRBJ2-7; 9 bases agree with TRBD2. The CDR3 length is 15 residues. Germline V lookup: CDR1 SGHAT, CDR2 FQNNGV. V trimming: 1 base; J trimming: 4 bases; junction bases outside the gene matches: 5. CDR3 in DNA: TGTGCCAGCAGCTTAGGCGGGGGGGGCCTGTACGAGCAGTACTTC. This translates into CASSLGGGGLYEQYF.

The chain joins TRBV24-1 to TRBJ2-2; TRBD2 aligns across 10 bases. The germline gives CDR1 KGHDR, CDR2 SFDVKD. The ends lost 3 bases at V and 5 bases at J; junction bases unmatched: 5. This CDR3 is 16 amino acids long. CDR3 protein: CATSDEREGLTGELFF. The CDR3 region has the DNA TGTGCCACCAGTGATGAGCGGGAGGGCCTAACCGGGGAGCTGTTTTTT.

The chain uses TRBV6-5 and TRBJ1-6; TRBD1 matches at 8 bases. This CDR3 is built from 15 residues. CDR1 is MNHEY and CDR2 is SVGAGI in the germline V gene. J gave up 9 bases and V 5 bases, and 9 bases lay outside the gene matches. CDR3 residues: CASSKQGEPLSPLHF. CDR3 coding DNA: TGTGCCAGCAGTAAACAGGGGGAACCCCTTTCACCCCTCCACTTT.

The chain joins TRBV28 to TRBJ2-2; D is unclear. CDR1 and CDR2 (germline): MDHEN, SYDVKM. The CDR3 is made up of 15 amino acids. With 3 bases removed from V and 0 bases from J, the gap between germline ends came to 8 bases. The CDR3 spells CASSFPGSNTGELFF. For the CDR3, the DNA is TGTGCCAGCAGTTTTCCTGGGTCGAACACCGGGGAGCTGTTTTTT.

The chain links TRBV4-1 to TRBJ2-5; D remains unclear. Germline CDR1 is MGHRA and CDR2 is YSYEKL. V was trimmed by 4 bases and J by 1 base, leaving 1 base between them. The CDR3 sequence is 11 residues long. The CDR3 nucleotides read TGCGCCAGCAGCCTCCAAGAGACCCAGTACTTC. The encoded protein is CASSLQETQYF.

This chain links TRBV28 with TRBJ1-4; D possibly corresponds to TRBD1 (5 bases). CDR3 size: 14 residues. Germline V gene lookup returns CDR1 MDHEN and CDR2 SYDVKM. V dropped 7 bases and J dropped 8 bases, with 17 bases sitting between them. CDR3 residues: CASTPGGEREKLFF. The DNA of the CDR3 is TGTGCCAGCACCCCGGGAGGGGAGAGGGAAAAACTGTTTTTT. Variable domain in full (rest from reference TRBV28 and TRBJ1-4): DVKVTQSSRYLVKRTGEKVFLECVQDMDHENMFWYRQDPGLGLRLIYFSYDVKMKEKGDIPEGYSVSREKKERFSLILESASTNQTSMYLCASTPGGEREKLFFGSGTQLSVL.

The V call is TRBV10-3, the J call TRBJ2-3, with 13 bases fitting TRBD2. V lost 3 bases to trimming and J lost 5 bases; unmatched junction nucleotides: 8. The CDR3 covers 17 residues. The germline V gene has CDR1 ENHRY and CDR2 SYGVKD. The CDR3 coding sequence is TGTGCCATCAGTGACCTGACTAGCGGGAGGATAGTAGATACGCAGTATTTT. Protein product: CAISDLTSGRIVDTQYF.

The chain's CDR3 is CASSLATGRETQYF. DNA of the CDR3: TGTGCCAGCAGCTTAGCGACGGGGAGGGAGACCCAGTACTTC. The chain couples TRBV7-9 to TRBJ2-5, with D possibly matching TRBD2 (6 bases). CDR1 is SEHNR, CDR2 FQNEAQ, per germline (reference sequence). This CDR3 is 14 amino acids long. V lost 0 bases and J 5 bases, leaving 10 bases between the germline ends.

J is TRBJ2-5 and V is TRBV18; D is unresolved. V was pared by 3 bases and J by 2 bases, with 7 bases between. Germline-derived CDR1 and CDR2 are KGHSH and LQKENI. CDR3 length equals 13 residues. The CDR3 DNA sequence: TGTGCCAGCTCACCTACCGAACAAGAGACCCAGTACTTC. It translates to CASSPTEQETQYF.

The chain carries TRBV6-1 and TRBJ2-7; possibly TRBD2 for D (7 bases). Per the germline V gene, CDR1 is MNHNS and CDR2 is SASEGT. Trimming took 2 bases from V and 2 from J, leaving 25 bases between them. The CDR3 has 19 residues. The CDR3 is CASSENLRAGRGAPYEQYV. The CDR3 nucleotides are TGTGCCAGCAGTGAAAATCTTCGGGCGGGGAGGGGGGCCCCCTACGAGCAGTACGTC.

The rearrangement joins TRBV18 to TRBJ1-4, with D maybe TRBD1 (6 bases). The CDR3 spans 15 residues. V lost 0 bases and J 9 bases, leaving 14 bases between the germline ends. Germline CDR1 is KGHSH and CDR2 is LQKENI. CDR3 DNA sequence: TGTGCCAGCTCACCACCAGGGGACATCAAAAAAAAACTGTTTTTT. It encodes CASSPPGDIKKKLFF. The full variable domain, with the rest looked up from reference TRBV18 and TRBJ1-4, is NAGVMQNPRHLVRRRGQEARLRCSPMKGHSHVYWYRQLPEEGLKFMVYLQKENIIDESGMPKERFSAEFPKEGPSILRIQQVVRGDSAAYFCASSPPGDIKKKLFFGSGTQLSVL.

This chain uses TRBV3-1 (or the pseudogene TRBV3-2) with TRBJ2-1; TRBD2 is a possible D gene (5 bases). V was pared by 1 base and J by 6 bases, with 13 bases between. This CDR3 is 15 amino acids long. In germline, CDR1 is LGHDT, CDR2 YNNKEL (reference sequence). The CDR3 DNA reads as TGTGCCAGCAGCCAAGGGGGAGAGGGCGGCAATGAGCAGTTCTTC. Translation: CASSQGGEGGNEQFF.

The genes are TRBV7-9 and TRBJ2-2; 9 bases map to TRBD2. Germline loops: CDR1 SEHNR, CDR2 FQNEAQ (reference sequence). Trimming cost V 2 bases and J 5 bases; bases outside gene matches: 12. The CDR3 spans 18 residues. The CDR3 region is CASSLTLGLAQGTGELFF. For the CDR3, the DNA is TGTGCCAGCAGCTTAACCCTGGGACTAGCCCAGGGGACCGGGGAGCTGTTTTTT.

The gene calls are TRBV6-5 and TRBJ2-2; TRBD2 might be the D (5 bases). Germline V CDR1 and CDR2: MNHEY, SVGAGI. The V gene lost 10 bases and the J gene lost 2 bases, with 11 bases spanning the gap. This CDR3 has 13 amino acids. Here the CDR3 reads CAIDYINTGELFF. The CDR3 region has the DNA TGTGCCATTGACTACATAAACACCGGGGAGCTGTTTTTT.

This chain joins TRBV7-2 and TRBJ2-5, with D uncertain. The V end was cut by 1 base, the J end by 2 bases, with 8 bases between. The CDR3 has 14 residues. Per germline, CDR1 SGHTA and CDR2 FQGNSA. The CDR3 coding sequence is TGTGCCAGCAGCTTAGGATCGCTGCAAGAGACCCAGTACTTC. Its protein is CASSLGSLQETQYF.

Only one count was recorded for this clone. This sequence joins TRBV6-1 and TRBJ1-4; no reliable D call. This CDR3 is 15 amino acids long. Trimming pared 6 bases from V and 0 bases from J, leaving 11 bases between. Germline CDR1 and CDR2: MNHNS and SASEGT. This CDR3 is CASSRATTTNEKLFF. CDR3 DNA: TGTGCCAGCAGCCGGGCCACCACAACTAATGAAAAACTGTTTTTT.

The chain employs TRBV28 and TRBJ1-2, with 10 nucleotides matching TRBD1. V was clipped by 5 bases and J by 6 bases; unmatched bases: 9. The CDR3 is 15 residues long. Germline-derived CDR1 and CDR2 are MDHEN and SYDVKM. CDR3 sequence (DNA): TGTGCCAGCAGTCCCGACAGGGGGCGCGTTAATGGCTACACCTTC. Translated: CASSPDRGRVNGYTF.

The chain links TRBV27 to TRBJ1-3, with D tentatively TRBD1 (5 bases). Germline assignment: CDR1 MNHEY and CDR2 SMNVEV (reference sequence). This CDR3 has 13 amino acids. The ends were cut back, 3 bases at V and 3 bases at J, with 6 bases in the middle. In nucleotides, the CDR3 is TGTGCCAGCAGTTTGGGGGGTGGAAACACCATATATTTT. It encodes CASSLGGGNTIYF.